A few counts support the clone carrying this TCR beta chain. Antigen specificity is unknown. This sample was taken from a study of neurological immune-mediated disorders. A 10-nucleotide random UMI tagged transcripts in template-switch 5'RACE cDNA synthesis. TCRdb processed the 5' RACE reads anew with MiXCR; each CDR3 protein has one entry. This table has tens of thousands of distinct CDR3 sequences, less than 5.5% appearing once. Unsorted libraries were prepared from 2 million PBMCs that had been stored at -80 C. V was clipped by 9 bases and J by 5 bases, with 8 bases between them. The CDR3 consists of 11 residues. Germline CDR1 and CDR2: SNHLY and FYNNEI. Study-wide results and limits: Because no CDR3 amino acid sequences were shared across subjects by expanded clones, private repertoires were suggested in all groups. TCR clonal expansion peaked in HTLV-1-associated myelopathy patients and was lowest in multiple sclerosis patients.

Sequencing input: PBMCs. The chain couples TRBV2 to TRBJ2-1; D call uncertain. The TCR sequence derives from a woman aged 25 to 39 with multiple sclerosis. CDR3 nucleotide sequence: TGTGCCAGTGTCTACCACAATGAGCAGTTCTTC. Protein sequence: CASVYHNEQFF.